These T cell receptor beta chains were read from a single sample in a study of blood T cell repertoires in COVID-19. Assay used: immunoSEQ multiplex PCR; TCRdb lists only in-frame clones, some missing. Altogether under 200,000 clones are present, almost 85% being singletons, with the ten largest covering 14%. The sample was peripheral blood. The receptors originated from a man aged 18 to 30 with active or convalescent COVID-19. Each CDR3 is given with its conserved first and last residue. A D gene is named only where the DNA matches it firmly. Some rows have no size entry. The others give once, few or many, or a class for an expanded clone.

len,v_gene,d_gene,j_gene,abundance,CDR3aa,CDR3nt
14,TRBV27,TRBD1,TRBJ2-7,once,CASSKNRGSNEQYF,TGTGCCAGCAGTAAAAACAGGGGGTCCAACGAGCAGTACTTC
13,TRBV7-9,TRBD2,TRBJ2-7,.,CASSRKREDEQYF,TGTGCCAGCAGCAGAAAGCGGGAGGACGAGCAGTACTTC
14,TRBV5-1,.,TRBJ2-1,few,CASSPFVGGNEQFF,TGCGCCAGCAGCCCGTTTGTTGGGGGGAATGAGCAGTTCTTC
13,TRBV2,.,TRBJ2-2,.,CASSDGAAGELFF,TGTGCCAGCAGTGATGGGGCGGCCGGGGAGCTGTTTTTT
14,TRBV7-6,TRBD1,TRBJ2-7,once,CASSLFQGAYEQYF,TGTGCCAGCAGCTTATTCCAGGGGGCCTACGAGCAGTACTTC
16,TRBV3-1/TRBV3-2,.,TRBJ2-1,.,CASSQGRGKGYNEQFF,TGTGCCAGCAGCCAAGGTCGGGGGAAGGGCTACAATGAGCAGTTCTTC
15,TRBV5-1,TRBD1,TRBJ1-3,.,CASSSTGGGGNTIYF,TGCGCCAGCAGCTCTACAGGGGGCGGTGGAAACACCATATATTTT
14,TRBV11-2,.,TRBJ1-1,.,CASSWAQANTEAFF,TGTGCCAGCAGCTGGGCACAGGCGAACACTGAAGCTTTCTTT
14,TRBV5-8,.,TRBJ1-3,.,CASITPGAGNTIYF,TGTGCCAGCATAACACCAGGGGCTGGAAACACCATATATTTT
11,TRBV20-1,.,TRBJ2-5,.,CSAIPRTPQYF,TGCAGTGCTATCCCCAGGACTCCACAGTACTTC
15,TRBV4-2,TRBD1,TRBJ1-1,.,CASSQGQGARTEAFF,TGTGCCAGCAGCCAAGGACAGGGGGCGCGGACTGAAGCTTTCTTT
16,TRBV7-9,.,TRBJ1-2,.,CASSLSRGGAWYGYTF,TGTGCCAGCAGCTTAAGTCGAGGAGGGGCTTGGTATGGCTACACCTTC
13,TRBV4-2,.,TRBJ2-7,once,CASSPVSSYEQYF,TGTGCCAGCAGCCCGGTTTCCTCCTACGAGCAGTACTTC
17,TRBV7-2,TRBD1,TRBJ2-6,.,CASSPRDRTSGANVLTF,TGTGCCAGCAGCCCTCGGGACAGAACATCTGGGGCCAACGTCCTGACTTTC
15,TRBV19,.,TRBJ2-7,.,CASMLFQGNSYEQYF,TGTGCCAGTATGCTGTTTCAGGGAAACTCCTACGAGCAGTACTTC
16,TRBV5-1,TRBD2,TRBJ2-1,.,CASSLEPGTTYNEQFF,TGCGCCAGCAGCTTGGAACCGGGGACTACCTACAATGAGCAGTTCTTC
12,TRBV19,.,TRBJ1-4,.,CASRQGGEKLFF,TGTGCCAGTAGACAGGGCGGCGAAAAACTGTTTTTT
16,TRBV9,TRBD1,TRBJ1-6,few,CASSVSSGTDNSPLHF,TGTGCCAGCAGCGTTTCCTCCGGGACAGATAATTCACCCCTCCACTTT
21,TRBV5-3,TRBD2,TRBJ2-1,.,CARSLLYRGLAGGSSYNEQFF,TGTGCCAGAAGCTTGTTATATCGTGGACTAGCGGGAGGCTCCTCCTACAATGAGCAGTTCTTC
15,TRBV6-2/TRBV6-3,.,TRBJ2-2,.,CASSYSQKGSGELFF,TGTGCCAGCAGTTACTCCCAGAAGGGGTCCGGGGAGCTGTTTTTT
12,TRBV29-1,.,TRBJ2-2,.,CSVQRRAGELFF,TGCAGCGTCCAACGGAGGGCCGGGGAGCTGTTTTTT
14,TRBV3-1/TRBV3-2,.,TRBJ1-4,.,CASSQMQTNEKLFF,TGTGCCAGCAGCCAAATGCAGACAAATGAAAAACTGTTTTTT
16,TRBV7-6,TRBD2,TRBJ2-5,.,CASSRGLAGNQETQYF,TGTGCCAGCAGCCGAGGACTAGCGGGGAACCAAGAGACCCAGTACTTC
16,TRBV19,TRBD1,TRBJ2-1,.,CASSPTGGRGYNEQFF,TGTGCCAGTAGCCCAACAGGGGGCCGGGGCTACAATGAGCAGTTCTTC
14,TRBV5-4,.,TRBJ1-2,.,CASSQTQGIYGYTF,TGTGCCAGCAGTCAGACCCAGGGGATCTATGGCTACACCTTC
16,TRBV6-2/TRBV6-3,.,TRBJ1-1,once,CASSYSNAIQGPEAFF,TGTGCCAGCAGTTACTCGAACGCAATACAGGGACCTGAAGCTTTCTTT
17,TRBV28,.,TRBJ2-5,.,CASSPPKGHPHGETQYF,TGTGCCAGCAGTCCACCCAAGGGACACCCTCATGGGGAGACCCAGTACTTC
16,TRBV7-2,.,TRBJ1-4,once,CASSLGAAATNEKLFF,TGTGCCAGCAGCTTAGGGGCAGCCGCAACTAATGAAAAACTGTTTTTT
16,TRBV27,.,TRBJ2-1,few,CASSLSLPGLFNEQFF,TGTGCCAGCAGTTTGTCTTTGCCGGGTCTATTCAATGAGCAGTTCTTC
17,TRBV29-1,TRBD2,TRBJ2-3,.,CSVEDGRTSGITDTQYF,TGCAGCGTTGAAGATGGGAGGACTAGCGGGATCACAGATACGCAGTATTTT
14,TRBV19,TRBD1,TRBJ1-4,.,CASSNRGVNEKLFF,TGTGCCAGTAGTAACAGGGGAGTGAATGAAAAACTGTTTTTT
14,TRBV7-6,.,TRBJ2-1,.,CASSLAGLANEQFF,TGTGCCAGCAGCTTAGCTGGTCTGGCCAATGAGCAGTTCTTC
14,TRBV5-1,.,TRBJ2-3,.,CASSLALYTDTQYF,TGCGCCAGCAGCTTGGCCTTGTACACAGATACGCAGTATTTT
14,TRBV7-9,.,TRBJ2-7,.,CASSFSGELYEQYF,TGTGCCAGCAGCTTTTCAGGTGAACTTTACGAGCAGTACTTC
17,TRBV5-1,TRBD2,TRBJ2-5,few,CASSPGLAGGLGETQYF,TGCGCCAGCAGCCCCGGACTAGCGGGAGGGTTGGGAGAGACCCAGTACTTC
15,TRBV28,TRBD1,TRBJ2-7,.,CASTDPGQDSYEQYF,TGTGCCAGCACCGACCCGGGACAGGACTCCTACGAGCAGTACTTC
15,TRBV7-9,.,TRBJ1-6,.,CASSPAVISGSPLHF,TGTGCCAGCAGCCCAGCGGTAATAAGCGGCTCACCCCTCCACTTT
14,TRBV5-4,.,TRBJ2-1,.,CASSPWGAYNEQFF,TGTGCCAGCAGCCCCTGGGGGGCCTACAATGAGCAGTTCTTC
15,TRBV5-1,TRBD1,TRBJ1-1,.,CASSLVGQGMAEAFF,TGCGCCAGCAGCTTGGTAGGACAGGGGATGGCTGAAGCTTTCTTT
14,TRBV18,TRBD1,TRBJ2-5,.,CASSPTGVQETQYF,TGTGCCAGCTCACCGACAGGGGTACAAGAGACCCAGTACTTC
16,TRBV9,.,TRBJ2-3,.,CASSAPSGRSTDTQYF,TGTGCCAGCAGCGCACCCTCGGGGAGAAGCACAGATACGCAGTATTTT
14,TRBV30,.,TRBJ2-2,.,CACKPQAITGELFF,TGTGCCTGTAAACCCCAGGCGATCACCGGGGAGCTGTTTTTT
16,TRBV28,TRBD1,TRBJ2-2,.,CASSPGTELLTGELFF,TGTGCCAGCAGTCCGGGGACAGAACTACTCACCGGGGAGCTGTTTTTT